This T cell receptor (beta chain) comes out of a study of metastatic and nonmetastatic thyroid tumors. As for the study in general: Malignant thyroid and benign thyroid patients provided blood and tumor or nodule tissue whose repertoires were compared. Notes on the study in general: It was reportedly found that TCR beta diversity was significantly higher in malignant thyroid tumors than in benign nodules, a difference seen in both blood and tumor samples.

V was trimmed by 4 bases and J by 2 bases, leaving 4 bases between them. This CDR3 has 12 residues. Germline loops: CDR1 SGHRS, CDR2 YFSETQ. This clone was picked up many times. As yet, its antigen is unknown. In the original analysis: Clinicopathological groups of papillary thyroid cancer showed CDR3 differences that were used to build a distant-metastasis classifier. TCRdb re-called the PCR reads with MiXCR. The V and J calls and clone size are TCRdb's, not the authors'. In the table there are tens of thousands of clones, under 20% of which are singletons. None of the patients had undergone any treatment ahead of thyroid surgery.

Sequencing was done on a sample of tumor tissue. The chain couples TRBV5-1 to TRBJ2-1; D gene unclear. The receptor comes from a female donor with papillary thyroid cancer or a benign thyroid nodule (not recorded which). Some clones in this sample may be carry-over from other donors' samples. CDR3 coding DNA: TGCGCCAGCAGCCCTACCTACAATGAGCAGTTCTTC. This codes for CASSPTYNEQFF.